Below, one T cell receptor (beta chain) is given with its context. The sample originates from a study of blood T cell repertoires in COVID-19. Authors' methods: Cell counts per sample came from amplifying reference gene primers. Profiled with immunoSEQ multiplex PCR; TCRdb holds only in-frame clones, not every one. That table is the source of V, J and clone size, and D and trimming were worked out from the DNA. The table shows fewer than 400,000 clones, with around nine tenths occurring only once. The CDR3 has 15 residues. Per the germline V gene, CDR1 is MRHNA and CDR2 is SNTAGT. The V gene lost 6 bases and the J gene lost 0 bases, with 11 bases spanning the gap.

This receptor was taken from a human donor in a cohort sampled during active COVID-19. The sequencing input was peripheral blood. The chain carries TRBV6-4 and TRBJ2-2, with D tentatively TRBD1 (6 bases). The CDR3 DNA follows: TGTGCCAGCAGCTTGACAGGCCCGAACACCGGGGAGCTGTTTTTT. Its translation: CASSLTGPNTGELFF.